One sample yielded the 29 T cell receptor beta chains listed below, sequenced in a study of cytomegalovirus exposure and HLA in healthy donors (TCRdb year 2017). Libraries were built with the immunoSEQ multiplex PCR assay. For the multiplex PCR, a mixture combining 60 forward primers for TCR Vbeta segments and 13 reverse primers for TCR Jbeta segments was used. Here the immuneACCESS table is served through TCRdb, limited to in-frame sequences with V and J called. Missing clones are a known gap in these copies; in checked studies unresolved V genes cover under half, and the rest lacks a known reason. This sample gives some 87,000 clones in total; roughly 79% of them show up just once. The ten largest account for under 7% of the sample. The sequencing input was PBMCs. These receptors all stem from a man younger than 30 in good health and CMV-seropositive.

This clone appeared once. This chain uses TRBV12-5 with TRBJ2-3, with TRBD2 as a possible D gene (6 bases). In germline, CDR1 is LGHNT, CDR2 FRNRAP. Trimming left V 3 bases short and J 9 bases short, with 13 bases between. This CDR3 spans 13 amino acids. The CDR3 protein is CASGFLLGGTQYF. The DNA for the CDR3 is TGTGCTAGTGGTTTCCTCCTTGGGGGGACGCAGTATTTT.

V and J are TRBV29-1 and TRBJ2-7; 11 nucleotides align to TRBD2. The CDR3 has 13 residues. CDR1 SQVTM and CDR2 ANQGSEA come from the germline V gene. J gave up 1 base and V 6 bases, and 2 bases lay outside the gene matches. CDR3 DNA sequence: TGCAGCGTCGCTAGCGGGAGGTCCTACGAGCAGTACTTC. This gives the protein CSVASGRSYEQYF.

The chain employs TRBV18 and TRBJ1-4; a possible D gene is TRBD1 (5 bases). The germline V gene encodes CDR1 KGHSH and CDR2 LQKENI. The CDR3 is made up of 15 amino acids. V lost 6 bases, J lost 5 bases, and 16 bases lay in between. In DNA, the CDR3 is TGTGCCAGCTCTACCGCGGGGGGGAGAAATGAAAAACTGTTTTTT. This gives the protein CASSTAGGRNEKLFF.

V and J are TRBV7-9 and TRBJ2-7; no clear D gene. The V gene lost 3 bases and the J gene lost 5 bases, with 11 bases spanning the gap. Germline CDR1 is SEHNR and CDR2 is FQNEAQ (reference sequence). The CDR3 runs 13 residues. CDR3 nucleotide sequence: TGTGCCAGCAGCTTGCCCTCCTACGACGAGCAGTACTTC. It yields the protein CASSLPSYDEQYF.

The rearrangement links TRBV11-2 to TRBJ2-7; D uncertain. The CDR3 has 14 residues. Germline V CDR1 and CDR2: SGHAT, FQNNGV. V lost 4 bases and J lost 3, with 13 bases in between. CDR3 loop: CASSSGGRSYEQYF. Written as DNA, the CDR3 is TGTGCCAGCAGCTCTGGCGGTCGAAGCTACGAGCAGTACTTC.

The J gene is TRBJ2-5, the V gene TRBV21-1; TRBD2 is the table's D call, not checked against the DNA. TRBV21-1 is classified as a pseudogene. CDR3 length: 15 amino acids. Written as DNA, the CDR3 is TGTGCCAGCAGCAAAGTGACTAGCGGGAGTGAGACCCAGTACTTC. It is translated as CASSKVTSGSETQYF.

The rearrangement joins TRBV19 to TRBJ2-7; possible D gene TRBD2, 6 bases. Germline V CDR1 and CDR2: LNHDA, SQIVND (reference sequence). This CDR3 comprises 14 residues. V shed 4 bases and J shed 3 bases, with 13 bases lying between them. This CDR3 is CASSTQWEDYEQYF. As DNA, the CDR3 is TGTGCCAGTAGTACTCAATGGGAGGACTACGAGCAGTACTTC.

The rearrangement uses TRBV28 and TRBJ2-5; perhaps TRBD2 as D (6 bases). V was cut by 4 bases and J by 4 bases, with 13 bases left in between. The CDR3 totals 14 residues. Per germline, CDR1 MDHEN and CDR2 SYDVKM. Written as DNA, the CDR3 is TGTGCCAGCAGTTCTCGGAGGGCGGGAGAGACCCAGTACTTC. Protein: CASSSRRAGETQYF.

The chain recombines TRBV9 with TRBJ2-1, with 10 bases that match TRBD2. Trimming removed 4 bases from V and 5 bases from J; junction bases left unmatched: 6. Germline-derived CDR1 and CDR2 are SGDLS and YYNGEE. CDR3 length: 15 amino acids. The CDR3 DNA sequence: TGTGCCAGCAGCCCCGGGACTAGCGTCAACAATGAGCAGTTCTTC. Encoded protein: CASSPGTSVNNEQFF.

The genes are TRBV29-1 and TRBJ1-5, with 8 bases that match TRBD1. Germline V gene data show CDR1 as SQVTM and CDR2 as ANQGSEA. J gave up 6 bases and V 5 bases, and 6 bases lay outside the gene matches. CDR3 length: 13 residues. The CDR3 coding sequence is TGCAGCGTTCTGACAGGGGAAGGTCAGCCCCAGCATTTT. This sequence encodes CSVLTGEGQPQHF.

This chain connects TRBV6-1 to TRBJ2-7; D unresolved. Germline V gene sequence: CDR1 MNHNS, CDR2 SASEGT. Deletions cut 6 bases from V and 5 bases from J, with 17 bases between. This CDR3 comprises 14 residues. The DNA for the CDR3 is TGTGCCAGCAGCGATAACTGGCGGAGTAACGAGCAGTACTTC. This codes for CASSDNWRSNEQYF.

A single count supports this clone. V and J are TRBV30 and TRBJ2-1; TRBD2 matches 12 bases. V gave up 6 bases and J gave up 1 base; unmatched junction bases: 10. The CDR3 contains 17 residues. Germline V gene lookup returns CDR1 GTSNPN and CDR2 SVGIG (reference sequence). CDR3 residues: CACERLAGGPSYNEQFF. The DNA of the CDR3 is TGTGCCTGTGAGAGGCTAGCGGGAGGGCCGTCCTACAATGAGCAGTTCTTC.

The chain has TRBV10-3 and TRBJ2-2, with a possible D match to TRBD1 (5 bases). Germline assignment: CDR1 ENHRY and CDR2 SYGVKD. Deletions cut 0 bases from V and 0 bases from J, with 8 bases between. This CDR3 region has 16 residues. CDR3 sequence: CAISESGRANTGELFF. DNA of the CDR3: TGTGCCATCAGTGAGTCGGGCAGGGCGAACACCGGGGAGCTGTTTTTT.

A note on this clone: At one end, the junction sequence differs from germline, possibly due to a read error. The chain uses TRBV19 and TRBJ2-4; a weak D match, TRBD1 (5 bases). This CDR3 spans 11 amino acids. The germline CDR1 and CDR2 sequences are LNHDA and SQIVND (reference sequence). CDR3 protein: CASSIGQGFSF. The CDR3 DNA is TGTGCCAGTAGTATTGGGCAGGGCTTTAGCTTC.

The chain uses TRBV5-1 and TRBJ2-2; 13 nucleotides agree with TRBD2. The CDR3 is 17 amino acids. V shed 3 bases and J 6 bases; nucleotides not matched to a gene: 8. CDR1 is SGHRS and CDR2 is YFSETQ in the germline V gene. The CDR3 protein is CASSSAGTSGIPGELFF. The CDR3, as DNA: TGCGCCAGCAGCTCCGCCGGGACTAGCGGGATCCCCGGGGAGCTGTTTTTT.

This clone was counted between two and nine times. The chain combines TRBV6-5 with TRBJ1-2, with no clear D. The V gene lost 6 bases and the J gene lost 5 bases, with 13 bases spanning the gap. Germline values: CDR1 MNHEY, CDR2 SVGAGI. This CDR3 has 13 amino acids. DNA for the CDR3: TGTGCCAGCAGCTGCCGCGTTTGTTATGGCTACACCTTC. Protein: CASSCRVCYGYTF.

The chain uses TRBV29-1 and TRBJ2-7; 7 nucleotides match TRBD2. The CDR3 has 14 residues. Germline CDR1 is SQVTM and CDR2 is ANQGSEA. V trimming: 1 base; J trimming: 5 bases; junction bases outside the gene matches: 8. The CDR3: CSVEGGEGIDEQYF. The CDR3 DNA is TGCAGCGTTGAAGGGGGGGAGGGTATCGACGAGCAGTACTTC.

The rearrangement links TRBV4-1 to TRBJ2-1; 12 nucleotides match TRBD2. The CDR3 has 18 amino acids. CDR1 is MGHRA, CDR2 YSYEKL, per germline. Trimming at V came to 0 bases and at J to 8 bases, leaving 11 bases not matched to a gene. CDR3: CASSQDPGLAGSMDEQFF. Written as DNA, the CDR3 is TGCGCCAGCAGCCAAGATCCCGGACTAGCGGGATCTATGGATGAGCAGTTCTTC.

V usage is TRBV6-5 and J usage is TRBJ2-3; TRBD1 matches at 7 bases. Germline V gene sequence: CDR1 MNHEY, CDR2 SVGAGI. The CDR3 consists of 15 residues. The trim removed 2 bases at V and 0 bases at J, leaving 2 bases unmatched. The CDR3 region has the DNA TGTGCCAGCAGTTACCAGGGGGAAAGCACAGATACGCAGTATTTT. Translation gives CASSYQGESTDTQYF.

The V gene is TRBV5-1, the J gene TRBJ2-5; D ambiguous. V was trimmed by 4 bases and J by 5 bases, leaving 12 bases between them. The germline CDR1 and CDR2 sequences are SGHRS and YFSETQ. The CDR3 runs to 13 residues. The CDR3 region is CASSPAPGETQYF. Here the CDR3 DNA reads TGCGCCAGCAGCCCCGCCCCCGGGGAGACCCAGTACTTC.

This clone was counted only a few times. DNA for the CDR3: TGTGCCATCAGTGCCCAGGGAAGGGACCAGTACTTC. Protein: CAISAQGRDQYF. The chain is built from TRBV10-3 and TRBJ2-5; D possibly corresponds to TRBD1 (5 bases). Germline CDR1 is ENHRY and CDR2 is SYGVKD. With 4 bases removed from V and 10 bases from J, the gap between germline ends came to 13 bases. CDR3 length equals 12 residues.

The chain recombines TRBV28 with TRBJ2-3; TRBD1 agrees at 10 bases. The CDR3 length is 16 residues. With V trimmed by 4 bases and J by 8 bases, 12 bases remained unmatched. Germline lookup yields CDR1 MDHEN and CDR2 SYDVKM. The CDR3 nucleotides read TGTGCCAGCAGTTCCATCCGGGACAGGGGCATGGGTACGCAGTATTTT. Residues: CASSSIRDRGMGTQYF.

This clone was picked up a small number of times. The chain employs TRBV7-9 and TRBJ2-7; possible D gene TRBD1, 5 bases. The CDR3 sequence is 14 residues long. The germline V and J ends were trimmed by 3 bases and 4 bases, with 13 bases remaining between them. CDR1 is SEHNR and CDR2 is FQNEAQ in the germline V gene (reference sequence). The CDR3 coding sequence is TGTGCCAGCAGCTTGGAGACAGCCGCATACGAGCAGTACTTC. The encoded protein is CASSLETAAYEQYF.

The chain employs TRBV4-1 and TRBJ1-5, with TRBD1 matching 7 bases. The CDR3 has 15 amino acids. Germline loops: CDR1 MGHRA, CDR2 YSYEKL. J gave up 3 bases and V 1 base, and 3 bases lay outside the gene matches. The chain's CDR3 is CASSQADRNNQPQHF. The CDR3 DNA follows: TGCGCCAGCAGCCAAGCGGACAGGAACAATCAGCCCCAGCATTTT.

The chain is built from TRBV6-5 and TRBJ1-1; weak D call: TRBD1 (5 bases). The germline V and J ends were trimmed by 2 bases and 4 bases, with 11 bases remaining between them. CDR3 length: 14 amino acids. CDR1 and CDR2 (germline): MNHEY, SVGAGI. The CDR3, as DNA: TGTGCCAGCAGTTACCAGGGATCGGGCACTGAAGCTTTCTTT. The encoded protein is CASSYQGSGTEAFF.

The gene calls are TRBV7-9 and TRBJ1-2, with D hard to call. Germline lookup yields CDR1 SEHNR and CDR2 FQNEAQ (reference sequence). The CDR3 length is 14 residues. Trimming took 2 bases from V and 0 from J, leaving 7 bases between them. The CDR3 sequence: CASSLTTTNYGYTF. The CDR3 region has the DNA TGTGCCAGCAGCTTAACAACTACTAACTATGGCTACACCTTC.

This rearrangement joins TRBV13 to TRBJ2-7, with 8 bases that match TRBD1. The V and J ends lost 5 bases and 3 bases, in that order; junction bases with no gene match: 9. This CDR3 comprises 15 residues. The germline V gene encodes CDR1 PRHDT and CDR2 FYEKMQ (reference sequence). CDR3 amino acids: CASSKGGQANYEQYF. The CDR3 DNA reads as TGTGCCAGCAGCAAGGGGGGACAGGCCAACTACGAGCAGTACTTC. Using reference TRBV13 and TRBJ2-7 for the parts outside the CDR3, the full variable domain is AAGVIQSPRHLIKEKRETATLKCYPIPRHDTVYWYQQGPGQDPQFLISFYEKMQSDKGSIPDRFSAQQFSDYHSELNMSSLELGDSALYFCASSKGGQANYEQYFGPGTRLTVT.

This clone has a single count. V usage is TRBV19 and J usage is TRBJ1-2, with a tentative D call TRBD1 (6 bases). The CDR3 spans 11 residues. Germline V gives CDR1 LNHDA, CDR2 SQIVND (reference sequence). Trimming took off 5 bases at V and 7 bases at J, with 8 bases between the two ends. DNA of the CDR3: TGTGCCAGTAGTTACAGGGCTGGCTACACCTTC. Its translation: CASSYRAGYTF.

The sample holds a few counts of this clone. This chain joins TRBV4-2 and TRBJ2-7, with D tentatively TRBD2 (6 bases). The germline gives CDR1 LGHNA, CDR2 YNFKEQ. The CDR3 extends over 15 amino acids. Trimming pared 3 bases from V and 3 bases from J, leaving 15 bases between. The CDR3: CASSQGPGRGYEQYF. CDR3 nucleotides: TGTGCCAGCAGCCAGGGGCCCGGGAGAGGCTACGAGCAGTACTTC.